The 9 T cell receptor beta chains listed next were all sequenced from one sample in a study of Graves' ophthalmopathy and Graves' hyperthyroidism. From RNA, the CDR3 regions of TCR beta chains were amplified and sequenced. Following a first-round RT-PCR that used HTBI primers, a second-round multiplex PCR was carried out. One entry per CDR3 protein, called by TCRdb with MiXCR from the multiplex PCR reads. In the table there are 600,000 to 700,000 distinct CDR3 sequences, roughly 41% of which are singletons. The sample was peripheral blood. The receptors stem from an adult man with Graves' ophthalmopathy.

Note on this clonotype: This may be a read error: a much more frequent sequence differs by one nucleotide. The chain uses TRBV9 and TRBJ2-5; D might be TRBD2 (7 bases). The CDR3 contains 15 residues. Between the trimmed V and J ends, which lost 0 bases and 4 bases, there was a span of 13 bases. Germline CDR1 reads SGDLS; CDR2 reads YYNGEE. CDR3 DNA sequence: TGTGCCAGCAGCGTAGGGGGGGGGCCCTTAGAGACCCAGTACTTC. It specifies CASSVGGGPLETQYF.

On this clonotype: It may be a read error: a sequence one base away is much more abundant. J is TRBJ2-7 and V is TRBV2, with D perhaps assigned TRBD1 or TRBD2 (5 bases each). V shed 8 bases and J shed 1 base, with 15 bases lying between them. CDR3 size: 14 residues. The V gene's germline CDR1 is SNHLY and CDR2 FYNNEI. The CDR3 region has the DNA TGTGCCAGCCGCCAAGAGGGACCATCCTACGAGCAGTACTTC. This translates into CASRQEGPSYEQYF.

This clonotype was counted ten times or more. This chain joins TRBV24-1 and TRBJ2-5; D not resolved. The germline gives CDR1 KGHDR, CDR2 SFDVKD. Trimming shortened V by 4 bases and J by 5 bases, and 13 bases separated the two germline ends. This CDR3 has 14 residues. The chain's CDR3 is CATSEKAREETQYF. The CDR3 DNA reads TGTGCCACCAGTGAGAAAGCCAGAGAGGAGACCCAGTACTTC.

The V call is TRBV27, the J call TRBJ1-5; 7 bases map to TRBD1. The germline CDR1 and CDR2 sequences are MNHEY and SMNVEV (reference sequence). CDR3 length equals 13 residues. V trimming: 6 bases; J trimming: 10 bases; junction bases outside the gene matches: 9. CDR3 loop: CASSRQGRGPQHF. The CDR3, as DNA: TGTGCCAGCAGCCGACAGGGCCGGGGTCCCCAGCATTTT.

This clonotype was picked up one time. The chain is built from TRBV7-3 and TRBJ2-3; the match to TRBD2 covers 8 bases. The germline V gene has CDR1 SGHTA and CDR2 FQGTGA. Trimming at V came to 5 bases and at J to 0 bases, leaving 10 bases not matched to a gene. The CDR3 loop spans 17 amino acids. This CDR3 reads CASSPVGLVPSTDTQYF. The CDR3 region has the DNA TGTGCCAGCAGCCCCGTGGGACTAGTTCCCAGCACAGATACGCAGTATTTT.

This chain uses TRBV29-1 with TRBJ1-1; perhaps TRBD1 as D (6 bases). The ends were cut back, 2 bases at V and 8 bases at J, with 12 bases in the middle. The CDR3 has 12 amino acids. The germline V gene encodes CDR1 SQVTM and CDR2 ANQGSEA. The CDR3 nucleotides read TGCAGCGTTGAACCGGGACAAAAAGAAGCTTTCTTT. Amino acid sequence: CSVEPGQKEAFF.

The rearrangement joins TRBV6-5 to TRBJ2-7; D call uncertain. This CDR3 region has 14 residues. Germline V CDR1 and CDR2: MNHEY, SVGAGI. V gave up 4 bases and J gave up 3 bases, with 13 bases separating them. CDR3 in amino acids: CASSFALGVYEQYF. The CDR3 bases are TGTGCCAGCAGTTTTGCCCTCGGAGTCTACGAGCAGTACTTC.

The chain joins TRBV30 to TRBJ1-2, with unresolved D. Per germline, CDR1 GTSNPN and CDR2 SVGIG (reference sequence). The CDR3 runs 8 residues. V lost 8 bases and J 8 bases, leaving 6 bases between the germline ends. The CDR3 here is CAVGGYTF. The CDR3 DNA is TGTGCCGTTGGGGGCTACACCTTC.

The genes are TRBV7-9 and TRBJ1-2; no firm D call. The CDR3 is made up of 14 amino acids. Germline V CDR1 and CDR2: SEHNR, FQNEAQ (reference sequence). The ends were cut back, 0 bases at V and 7 bases at J, with 12 bases in the middle. CDR3 nucleotide sequence: TGTGCCAGCAGCTTAGCGTCTGGGATCGCTGGCTACACCTTC. This gives the protein CASSLASGIAGYTF.